Listed here are 22 T cell receptor beta chains from one sample, sequenced in a study of vaccination effects on CD4 cells after COVID-19. Their recognized antigens are unknown. The data were produced by immunoSEQ multiplex PCR, yet TCRdb's version contains in-frame clones alone and is incomplete. The table includes more than 30,000 clones, roughly 70% detected once. Isolating CD4+ T cells followed less than 12 days of culture. The sequencing here drew on CD4+ T cells from PBMCs cultured without peptide, taken before COVID-19 vaccination. Receptors were obtained from a human donor who received a COVID-19 vaccine.

The chain carries TRBV5-6 and TRBJ1-5, with D possibly TRBD1 on 6 matching bases. The CDR3 length is 15 residues. Trimming took off 0 bases at V and 2 bases at J, with 9 bases between the two ends. Germline V gene data show CDR1 as SGHDT and CDR2 as YYEEEE. Here the CDR3 DNA reads TGTGCCAGCAGCTTGGGGTGGACAGGCAATCAGCCCCAGCATTTT. As protein: CASSLGWTGNQPQHF. The full variable domain, its missing parts supplied by reference TRBV5-6 and TRBJ1-5, is DAGVTQSPTHLIKTRGQQVTLRCSPKSGHDTVSWYQQALGQGPQFIFQYYEEEERQRGNFPDRFSGHQFPNYSSELNVNALLLGDSALYLCASSLGWTGNQPQHFGDGTRLSIL.

This clone was counted between two and nine times. The rearrangement uses TRBV7-9 and TRBJ2-7; 9 positions agree with TRBD1. The V gene end was trimmed by 1 base and the J gene end by 0 bases; junction bases not matched to a gene: 4. Germline loops: CDR1 SEHNR, CDR2 FQNEAQ (reference sequence). This CDR3 spans 16 amino acids. CDR3 sequence: CASSLVRTGVSYEQYF. For the CDR3, the DNA is TGTGCCAGCAGCTTAGTTAGGACAGGGGTCTCCTACGAGCAGTACTTC. Using reference TRBV7-9 and TRBJ2-7 for the parts outside the CDR3, the full variable domain is DTGVSQNPRHKITKRGQNVTFRCDPISEHNRLYWYRQTLGQGPEFLTYFQNEAQLEKSRLLSDRFSAERPKGSFSTLEIQRTEQGDSAMYLCASSLVRTGVSYEQYFGPGTRLTVT.

V is TRBV6-5 and J is TRBJ2-7; 9 bases agree with TRBD1. J lost 1 base, V lost 0 bases, and 4 bases had no gene match. The CDR3 runs to 16 residues. Germline assignment: CDR1 MNHEY and CDR2 SVGAGI. The CDR3 DNA reads TGTGCCAGCAGTTACTCGATAGGGACAGGGTCCTACGAGCAGTACTTC. Protein: CASSYSIGTGSYEQYF.

J is TRBJ2-1 and V is TRBV20-1, with 9 bases matching TRBD2. Germline CDR1 reads DFQATT; CDR2 reads SNEGSKA (reference sequence). V was pared by 3 bases and J by 5 bases, with 8 bases of the junction left unmatched. The CDR3 extends over 15 amino acids. The CDR3 protein is CSASDPSGDNNEQFF. CDR3 bases: TGCAGTGCTAGTGATCCTAGCGGGGATAACAATGAGCAGTTCTTC.

The rearrangement links TRBV5-1 to TRBJ2-7, with 8 bases identical to TRBD2. J was trimmed by 6 bases and V by 2 bases; bases with no gene match: 10. The germline gives CDR1 SGHRS, CDR2 YFSETQ. CDR3 length: 15 amino acids. CDR3 in amino acids: CASSFAGGDGREQYF. CDR3 in DNA: TGCGCCAGCAGCTTCGCCGGGGGGGACGGACGCGAGCAGTACTTC.

The V gene is TRBV5-5, the J gene TRBJ1-5, with TRBD1 identical over 7 bases. Germline CDR1 is SGHKS and CDR2 is YYEKEE (reference sequence). V lost 0 bases to trimming and J lost 6 bases; unmatched junction nucleotides: 15. This CDR3 has 18 residues. CDR3 sequence reads: CASSLGQGILRNGQPQHF. As DNA, the CDR3 is TGTGCCAGCAGCTTGGGACAGGGAATCTTAAGGAACGGTCAGCCCCAGCATTTT.

The chain is built from TRBV30 and TRBJ2-5; no firm D call. The V gene lost 0 bases and the J gene lost 5 bases, with 4 bases spanning the gap. Germline V gene sequence: CDR1 GTSNPN, CDR2 SVGIG (reference sequence). This CDR3 is 11 amino acids long. The chain's CDR3 is CAWSVGETQYF. The CDR3 DNA reads as TGTGCCTGGAGTGTGGGGGAGACCCAGTACTTC.

This chain connects TRBV14 to TRBJ2-3; 8 bases match TRBD1. V lost 1 base and J lost 3; bases outside the gene matches: 12. CDR1 is SGHDN and CDR2 is FVKESK in the germline V gene. The CDR3 length is 18 residues. The CDR3 is CASSQVEGWTGRTDTQYF. The DNA of the CDR3 is TGTGCCAGCAGCCAAGTGGAGGGGTGGACAGGGAGGACAGATACGCAGTATTTT. The full variable domain, in which reference TRBV14 and TRBJ2-3 provide the parts outside the CDR3, is EAGVTQFPSHSVIEKGQTVTLRCDPISGHDNLYWYRRVMGKEIKFLLHFVKESKQDESGMPNNRFLAERTGGTYSTLKVQPAELEDSGVYFCASSQVEGWTGRTDTQYFGPGTRLTVL.

This chain connects TRBV3-1 (or the pseudogene TRBV3-2) to TRBJ2-3; D not resolved. The germline V gene encodes CDR1 LGHDT and CDR2 YNNKEL (reference sequence). Trimming pared 1 base from V and 0 bases from J, leaving 8 bases between. The length of the CDR3 is 15 residues. The CDR3 bases are TGTGCCAGCAGCCAAGTTGCGTCCAGCACAGATACGCAGTATTTT. It translates to CASSQVASSTDTQYF.

The chain couples TRBV25-1 to TRBJ2-2, with TRBD2 matching 9 bases. Germline assignment: CDR1 MGHDK and CDR2 SYGVNS. J gave up 0 bases and V 4 bases, and 0 bases lay outside the gene matches. The CDR3 consists of 15 residues. The CDR3 sequence is CASSVAGANTGELFF. In nucleotides, the CDR3 is TGTGCCAGCAGTGTAGCGGGGGCGAACACCGGGGAGCTGTTTTTT.

The chain recombines TRBV18 with TRBJ1-2, with D maybe TRBD1 (5 bases). This CDR3 is 12 amino acids long. V lost 6 bases and J 4 bases, leaving 9 bases between the germline ends. Germline V gives CDR1 KGHSH, CDR2 LQKENI. CDR3 sequence (DNA): TGTGCCAGCTCCGACAGTCTCTATGGCTACACCTTC. It specifies CASSDSLYGYTF.

This clone appeared a few times. V and J are TRBV30 and TRBJ2-5; D not certain. Germline V lookup: CDR1 GTSNPN, CDR2 SVGIG (reference sequence). Trimming removed 4 bases at V and 1 base at J, with 10 bases between. The CDR3 runs 13 residues. Written as DNA, the CDR3 is TGTGCCTGGAATCGGGCAGCCCAAGAGACCCAGTACTTC. This translates into CAWNRAAQETQYF.

V gene TRBV30 combines with J gene TRBJ2-3; maybe TRBD1 (5 bases). Germline lookup yields CDR1 GTSNPN and CDR2 SVGIG (reference sequence). The CDR3 contains 13 residues. The CDR3 nucleotides are TGTGCTCTCCGTGTAGGGGCCGGGGATACGCAGTATTTT. It encodes CALRVGAGDTQYF.

The chain uses TRBV5-1 and TRBJ1-1; TRBD1 agrees at 7 bases. The CDR3 totals 14 residues. J gave up 1 base and V 2 bases, and 2 bases lay outside the gene matches. CDR1 is SGHRS and CDR2 is YFSETQ in the germline V gene. The CDR3 reads CASSFQGENTEAFF. The DNA for the CDR3 is TGCGCCAGCAGCTTTCAGGGGGAGAACACTGAAGCTTTCTTT.

The V gene is TRBV7-9, the J gene TRBJ1-6; 8 bases are a match to TRBD1. Per germline, CDR1 SEHNR and CDR2 FQNEAQ (reference sequence). J was trimmed by 5 bases and V by 8 bases; bases with no gene match: 8. There are 15 residues in the CDR3. This CDR3 reads CASGRTGNHNSPLHF. The CDR3 DNA reads TGTGCCAGCGGCCGGACAGGGAACCATAATTCACCCCTCCACTTT.

A few counts support this clone. This sequence joins TRBV5-1 and TRBJ2-7; 7 nucleotides line up with TRBD2. Unmatched junction bases numbered 12, after V lost 4 bases and J lost 2 bases. The CDR3 runs to 16 residues. Germline-derived CDR1 and CDR2 are SGHRS and YFSETQ. CDR3 bases: TGCGCCAGCAGCCTGGTGGGGGGGTCTCTTCCCTACGAGCAGTACTTC. Its translation: CASSLVGGSLPYEQYF.

This chain links TRBV11-2 with TRBJ1-5; D perhaps matches TRBD1 (5 bases). The germline V gene has CDR1 SGHAT and CDR2 FQNNGV. V was clipped by 0 bases and J by 7 bases, with 10 bases between them. The CDR3 length is 14 residues. The CDR3 nucleotides read TGTGCCAGCAGCTTAGACAGGGTGCTCCAGCCCCAGCATTTT. It specifies CASSLDRVLQPQHF.

The chain couples TRBV5-6 to TRBJ1-1; unclear D gene. Germline-derived CDR1 and CDR2 are SGHDT and YYEEEE. CDR3 length: 15 residues. Trimming removed 2 bases from V and 1 base from J, with 12 bases in between. Written as DNA, the CDR3 is TGTGCCAGCAGCTTTACGGGAGTGACGAACACTGAAGCTTTCTTT. Translation: CASSFTGVTNTEAFF.

The chain uses TRBV27 and TRBJ2-3; 9 bases agree with TRBD2. The CDR3 sequence is 17 residues long. The trim removed 7 bases at V and 1 base at J, leaving 12 bases unmatched. Germline-derived CDR1 and CDR2 are MNHEY and SMNVEV (reference sequence). The CDR3 nucleotides read TGTGCCAGCACCGATACCTTAGCGGGAGCCGGCACAGATACGCAGTATTTT. Its protein product is CASTDTLAGAGTDTQYF.

CDR3 residues: CASSQDRQGADTQYF. CDR3 bases: TGTGCCAGCAGCCAAGATAGGCAGGGAGCAGATACGCAGTATTTT. The chain recombines TRBV4-2 with TRBJ2-3; TRBD1 or TRBD2 may be the D gene (5 bases each). Germline assignment: CDR1 LGHNA and CDR2 YNFKEQ. The CDR3 runs to 15 residues. Deletions cut 0 bases from V and 4 bases from J, with 11 bases between.

The chain is built from TRBV4-1 and TRBJ1-1, with 7 bases matching TRBD1. Germline CDR1 is MGHRA and CDR2 is YSYEKL. V lost 2 bases and J lost 5; bases outside the gene matches: 11. CDR3 size: 16 residues. The CDR3: CASSQFFRQGGTEAFF. In nucleotides, the CDR3 is TGCGCCAGCAGCCAATTCTTTAGACAGGGAGGAACTGAAGCTTTCTTT.

The sample holds one count of this clone. The chain combines TRBV2 with TRBJ2-7; D is unresolved. In germline, CDR1 is SNHLY, CDR2 FYNNEI. Between the trimmed V and J ends, which lost 6 bases and 3 bases, there was a span of 6 bases. The CDR3 is 11 amino acids. As DNA, the CDR3 is TGTGCCAGCAGCGGAATCTACGAGCAGTACTTC. It codes for CASSGIYEQYF.